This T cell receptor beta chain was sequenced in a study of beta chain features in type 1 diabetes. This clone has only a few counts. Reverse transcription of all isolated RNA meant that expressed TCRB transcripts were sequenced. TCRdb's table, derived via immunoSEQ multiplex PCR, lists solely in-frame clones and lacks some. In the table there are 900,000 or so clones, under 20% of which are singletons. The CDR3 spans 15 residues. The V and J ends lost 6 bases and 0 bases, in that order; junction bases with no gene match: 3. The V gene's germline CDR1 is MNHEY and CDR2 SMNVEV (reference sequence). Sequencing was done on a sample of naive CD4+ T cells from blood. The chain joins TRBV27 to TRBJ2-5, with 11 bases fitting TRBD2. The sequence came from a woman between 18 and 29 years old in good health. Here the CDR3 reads CASSGLAGYQETQYF. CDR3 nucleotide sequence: TGTGCCAGCAGCGGACTAGCGGGTTACCAAGAGACCCAGTACTTC.